Listed below are T cell receptor beta chains from one sample, sequenced in a study of cytomegalovirus exposure and HLA in healthy donors. Libraries were prepared by immunoSEQ multiplex PCR; TCRdb keeps only in-frame clonotypes and omits some of them. Of about 190,000 clones listed, about three quarters were seen once; the top ten hold 2.1%. Sequences were obtained from PBMCs. All receptors derive from a woman in her twenties or thirties in good health and CMV-seropositive. Both conserved end residues are part of each CDR3. Each record gives: D gene, clone size, J gene, V gene, CDR3 DNA, CDR3 protein. A D gene is named only where the DNA matches it firmly. A clone size is listed for some rows: how often the clone was seen (once, few, many), or a class if it is expanded.

D gene: -
clone size: -
J gene: TRBJ1-1
V gene: TRBV19
CDR3 DNA: TGTGCCAGTAGTATGCGGGGGGTTGGGACTGAAGCTTTCTTT
CDR3 protein: CASSMRGVGTEAFF

D gene: -
clone size: -
J gene: TRBJ2-1
V gene: TRBV5-1
CDR3 DNA: TGCGCCAGCAGCTTGTTCGGGCCCGGGGATGAGCAGTTCTTC
CDR3 protein: CASSLFGPGDEQFF

D gene: -
clone size: few
J gene: TRBJ1-1
V gene: TRBV15
CDR3 DNA: TGTGCCACCAGCAGGCGGGGACGGAACACTGAAGCTTTCTTT
CDR3 protein: CATSRRGRNTEAFF

D gene: TRBD1
clone size: -
J gene: TRBJ1-4
V gene: TRBV7-9
CDR3 DNA: TGTGCCAGCAGCTCCCGACAGGGCCCTAATGAAAAACTGTTTTTT
CDR3 protein: CASSSRQGPNEKLFF

D gene: TRBD1
clone size: once
J gene: TRBJ1-2
V gene: TRBV20-1
CDR3 DNA: TGCAGTGCCGGGACAGGCCAAGGCTACACCTTC
CDR3 protein: CSAGTGQGYTF

D gene: -
clone size: -
J gene: TRBJ1-5
V gene: TRBV2
CDR3 DNA: TGTGCCAGCAGTAGCAGGGGTTCGTGGCCCCAGCATTTT
CDR3 protein: CASSSRGSWPQHF

D gene: -
clone size: -
J gene: TRBJ2-3
V gene: TRBV7-2
CDR3 DNA: TGTGCCAGCAGCTTAGCGATGGGGAGGGGGGATACGCAGTATTTT
CDR3 protein: CASSLAMGRGDTQYF

D gene: TRBD2
clone size: few
J gene: TRBJ2-3
V gene: TRBV7-9
CDR3 DNA: TGTGCCAGCAGCCCGGGACTAGCGGGGGAACCCGACTTTGAGAATTTT
CDR3 protein: CASSPGLAGEPDFENF

D gene: TRBD1
clone size: few
J gene: TRBJ1-5
V gene: TRBV7-2
CDR3 DNA: TGTGCCAGCAGCTCTGACAGGGCCCTTTATCAGCCCCAGCATTTT
CDR3 protein: CASSSDRALYQPQHF

D gene: TRBD1
clone size: -
J gene: TRBJ2-7
V gene: TRBV18
CDR3 DNA: TGTGCCAGCTCACCGCTGGGGACAGGGAAAAGGTACGAGCAGTACTTC
CDR3 protein: CASSPLGTGKRYEQYF

D gene: TRBD1
clone size: once
J gene: TRBJ1-1
V gene: TRBV18
CDR3 DNA: TGTGCCAGCTCACCCGACAGGGGGCGAGACACTGAAGCTTTCTTT
CDR3 protein: CASSPDRGRDTEAFF

D gene: TRBD1
clone size: -
J gene: TRBJ2-5
V gene: TRBV25-1
CDR3 DNA: TGTGCCAGCGGAACGGACAGGGGGAGAGAGACCCAGTACTTC
CDR3 protein: CASGTDRGRETQYF

D gene: -
clone size: -
J gene: TRBJ1-6
V gene: TRBV5-1
CDR3 DNA: TGCGCCAGCAGCTTGGTATCGGGGGGTCAACCCCCTGCACCCCTCCACTTT
CDR3 protein: CASSLVSGGQPPAPLHF

D gene: TRBD1
clone size: -
J gene: TRBJ1-2
V gene: TRBV29-1
CDR3 DNA: TGCAGCGTTGGAACAGGGGGCGACTATGGCTACACCTTC
CDR3 protein: CSVGTGGDYGYTF

D gene: -
clone size: -
J gene: TRBJ2-2
V gene: TRBV4-1
CDR3 DNA: TGCGCCAGCAGCATCCAGGGTGCCGGGGAGCTGTTTTTT
CDR3 protein: CASSIQGAGELFF

D gene: TRBD1
clone size: -
J gene: TRBJ2-7
V gene: TRBV2
CDR3 DNA: TGTGCCAGCAGTGTTCAGGGGGCGAACTACGAGCAGTACTTC
CDR3 protein: CASSVQGANYEQYF

D gene: -
clone size: -
J gene: TRBJ2-1
V gene: TRBV19
CDR3 DNA: TGTGCCAGTAGCGACCAGGGCAATGAGCAGTTCTTC
CDR3 protein: CASSDQGNEQFF

D gene: -
clone size: once
J gene: TRBJ2-3
V gene: TRBV7-2
CDR3 DNA: TGTGCCAGCAGCCCCGGAGGCACTAGCACAGATACGCAGTATTTT
CDR3 protein: CASSPGGTSTDTQYF

D gene: TRBD1
clone size: -
J gene: TRBJ1-6
V gene: TRBV18
CDR3 DNA: TGTGCCAGCTCACCACTACCTCTGACAGGGTCAAGCTTTAGCTCCTATAATTCACCCCTCCACTTT
CDR3 protein: CASSPLPLTGSSFSSYNSPLHF

D gene: TRBD2
clone size: -
J gene: TRBJ2-3
V gene: TRBV7-8
CDR3 DNA: TGTGCCAGCAGCTCGGGACTAGCGGGGGGCGCCGATACGCAGTATTTT
CDR3 protein: CASSSGLAGGADTQYF

D gene: TRBD1
clone size: -
J gene: TRBJ2-3
V gene: TRBV7-2
CDR3 DNA: TGTGCCAGCAGCTTAGTCTGGACAGGGGCCACAGATACGCAGTATTTT
CDR3 protein: CASSLVWTGATDTQYF

D gene: -
clone size: -
J gene: TRBJ2-2
V gene: TRBV28
CDR3 DNA: TGTGCCAGCAGTTTGGTAGAGAACACCGGGGAGCTGTTTTTT
CDR3 protein: CASSLVENTGELFF

D gene: TRBD1
clone size: -
J gene: TRBJ2-1
V gene: TRBV11-1
CDR3 DNA: TGTGCCAGCAGCCCGACCGGGACAGAGCCCTTTAATGAGCAGTTCTTC
CDR3 protein: CASSPTGTEPFNEQFF

D gene: -
clone size: -
J gene: TRBJ1-2
V gene: TRBV28
CDR3 DNA: TGTGCCAGCAGTTTGAACCCTAAGACAGGCCCCTATGGCTACACCTTC
CDR3 protein: CASSLNPKTGPYGYTF

D gene: TRBD1
clone size: few
J gene: TRBJ1-2
V gene: TRBV5-8
CDR3 DNA: TGTGCCAGCAGCTTGACAGGGGACCCTTACTATGGCTACACCTTC
CDR3 protein: CASSLTGDPYYGYTF

D gene: -
clone size: -
J gene: TRBJ2-7
V gene: TRBV28
CDR3 DNA: TGTGCCAGCAGTTTATTCAGGGGTTCGTCCTACGAGCAGTACTTC
CDR3 protein: CASSLFRGSSYEQYF

D gene: -
clone size: -
J gene: TRBJ2-7
V gene: TRBV2
CDR3 DNA: TGTGCCAGCAGTGGGGGTGGGGCGCAGGGGCAGTACTTC
CDR3 protein: CASSGGGAQGQYF

D gene: TRBD2
clone size: once
J gene: TRBJ2-1
V gene: TRBV10-1
CDR3 DNA: TGCGCCAGCGGGGGGGTGACTAGCGGGCAAGCCTACAATGAGCAGTTCTTC
CDR3 protein: CASGGVTSGQAYNEQFF

D gene: TRBD2
clone size: -
J gene: TRBJ2-3
V gene: TRBV18
CDR3 DNA: TGTGCCACTCGGACTAGCGGGAGTGAGGGGACAGATACGCAGTATTTT
CDR3 protein: CATRTSGSEGTDTQYF

D gene: -
clone size: -
J gene: TRBJ1-6
V gene: TRBV4-3
CDR3 DNA: TGCGCCAGCAGCCGGAAACAGAGCTCCTATAATTCACCCCTCCACTTT
CDR3 protein: CASSRKQSSYNSPLHF

D gene: -
clone size: -
J gene: TRBJ1-2
V gene: TRBV6-5
CDR3 DNA: TGTGCCAGCAGGCAGAACGCGGGGGGCTACACCTTC
CDR3 protein: CASRQNAGGYTF

D gene: TRBD1
clone size: -
J gene: TRBJ1-1
V gene: TRBV28
CDR3 DNA: TGTGCCAGCAGTCCCGGGACAGGATATACTGAAGCTTTCTTT
CDR3 protein: CASSPGTGYTEAFF

D gene: TRBD1
clone size: once
J gene: TRBJ1-2
V gene: TRBV10-1
CDR3 DNA: TGCGCCAGCACCTCAGGGGGAGGACAGGGTTCCTTCGGTGGCTACACCTTC
CDR3 protein: CASTSGGGQGSFGGYTF

D gene: -
clone size: -
J gene: TRBJ2-1
V gene: TRBV7-2
CDR3 DNA: TGTGCCAGCAGCCCCAATCCACAGGGTAACCTGTTCTTC
CDR3 protein: CASSPNPQGNLFF

D gene: -
clone size: few
J gene: TRBJ2-1
V gene: TRBV13
CDR3 DNA: TGTGCCAGCGGCCACGGGCGGAGGCGAGAGCAGTTCTTC
CDR3 protein: CASGHGRRREQFF

D gene: -
clone size: -
J gene: TRBJ1-3
V gene: TRBV19
CDR3 DNA: TGTGCCAGTAGCACCGCCCCGGGACAACTTGGAAACACCATATATTTT
CDR3 protein: CASSTAPGQLGNTIYF

D gene: TRBD1
clone size: -
J gene: TRBJ2-5
V gene: TRBV7-9
CDR3 DNA: TGTGCCAGCAGCTTAGTCAAGACAGGGGGCCAGGAGACCCAGTACTTC
CDR3 protein: CASSLVKTGGQETQYF

D gene: -
clone size: -
J gene: TRBJ2-1
V gene: TRBV7-6
CDR3 DNA: TGTGCCAGCAGCTCCCGCCCCCGGCGGGATTCCTACAATGAGCAGTTCTTC
CDR3 protein: CASSSRPRRDSYNEQFF

D gene: TRBD2
clone size: -
J gene: TRBJ2-3
V gene: TRBV5-4
CDR3 DNA: TGTGCCAGCAGCTTCATGTCTAGCGGTAGCACAGATACGCAGTATTTT
CDR3 protein: CASSFMSSGSTDTQYF

D gene: TRBD2
clone size: -
J gene: TRBJ2-3
V gene: TRBV30
CDR3 DNA: TGTGCCTGGAGACTAGCGGGAAGTACAGATACGCAGTATTTT
CDR3 protein: CAWRLAGSTDTQYF

D gene: TRBD2
clone size: -
J gene: TRBJ2-6
V gene: TRBV7-7
CDR3 DNA: TGTGCCAGCAGCTTGGGGGGAGGGACTGGGGCCAACGTCCTGACTTTC
CDR3 protein: CASSLGGGTGANVLTF

D gene: -
clone size: -
J gene: TRBJ2-7
V gene: TRBV7-2
CDR3 DNA: TGTGCCAGCAGCACCCGACAAACCTACGAGCAGTACTTC
CDR3 protein: CASSTRQTYEQYF

D gene: TRBD1
clone size: -
J gene: TRBJ2-2
V gene: TRBV2
CDR3 DNA: TGTGCCAGCATCAGACAGGGGAAAGGGGAGCTGTTTTTT
CDR3 protein: CASIRQGKGELFF

D gene: -
clone size: -
J gene: TRBJ1-4
V gene: TRBV7-2
CDR3 DNA: TGTGCCAGCAGCTCCGGGATCACTACTAATGAAAAACTGTTTTTT
CDR3 protein: CASSSGITTNEKLFF

D gene: -
clone size: -
J gene: TRBJ1-2
V gene: TRBV6-5
CDR3 DNA: TGTGCCAGCAGGAGCATCGCAACTAGCTATGGCTACACCTTC
CDR3 protein: CASRSIATSYGYTF

D gene: -
clone size: -
J gene: TRBJ1-4
V gene: TRBV6-6
CDR3 DNA: TGTGCCAGCAGTGGCAGGGTAGTTAGAGAAAAACTGTTTTTT
CDR3 protein: CASSGRVVREKLFF

D gene: TRBD2
clone size: once
J gene: TRBJ2-1
V gene: TRBV2
CDR3 DNA: TGTGCCAGCAGTGGGTTCACTAGCGGGGGCAATGAGCAGTTCTTC
CDR3 protein: CASSGFTSGGNEQFF

D gene: -
clone size: -
J gene: TRBJ2-7
V gene: TRBV5-5
CDR3 DNA: TGTGCCAGCAGAACAGGCGCCTACGAGCAGTACTTC
CDR3 protein: CASRTGAYEQYF